Sequencing of this TCR beta chain was carried out in a study of T cells in Graves' hyperthyroidism and ophthalmopathy. Turning to the study itself: Peripheral blood samples were taken at initial diagnosis, prior to any treatment. Study outcomes and limitations: Before onset, by a median of around six months, the model predicted ophthalmopathy. A model built on 13 V-J features separated ophthalmopathy from stable hyperthyroidism.

With respect to this clonotype: What it binds is unknown.

Diagnosis rested on symptoms, serum thyroxine and TRAb, thyroid ultrasound, and orbital computed tomography. This CDR3 has 13 residues. Germline V lookup: CDR1 DFQATT, CDR2 SNEGSKA (reference sequence). V was cut by 5 bases and J by 1 base, with 11 bases left in between. From RNA transcripts, TCR beta CDR3 regions were amplified. The HTBI set primed first-round TCR CDR3 RT-PCR. TCRdb re-derived calls from the multiplex PCR reads in MiXCR, one entry per CDR3 protein. The data contain a few hundred thousand distinct CDR3 sequences, less than 25% of them singletons. This receptor was obtained from a man between 18 and 35 years old with Graves' hyperthyroidism. The chain is built from TRBV20-1 and TRBJ2-5; weak D call: TRBD1 (5 bases). Material: blood. CDR3 in amino acids: CSAVQGIQETQYF. In DNA form, the CDR3 reads TGCAGTGCTGTTCAGGGTATCCAAGAGACCCAGTACTTC.